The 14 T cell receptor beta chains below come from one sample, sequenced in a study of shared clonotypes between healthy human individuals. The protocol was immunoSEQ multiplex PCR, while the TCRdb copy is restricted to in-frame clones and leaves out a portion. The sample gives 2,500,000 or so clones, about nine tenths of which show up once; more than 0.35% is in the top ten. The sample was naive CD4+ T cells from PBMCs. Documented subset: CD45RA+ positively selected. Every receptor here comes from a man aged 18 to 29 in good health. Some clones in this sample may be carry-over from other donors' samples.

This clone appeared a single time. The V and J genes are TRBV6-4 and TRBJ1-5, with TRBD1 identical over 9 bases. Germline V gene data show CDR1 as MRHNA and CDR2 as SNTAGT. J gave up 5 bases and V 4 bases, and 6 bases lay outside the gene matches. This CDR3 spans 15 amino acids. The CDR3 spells CASSARTGVDQPQHF. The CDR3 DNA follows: TGTGCCAGCAGTGCCAGGACAGGGGTGGATCAGCCCCAGCATTTT.

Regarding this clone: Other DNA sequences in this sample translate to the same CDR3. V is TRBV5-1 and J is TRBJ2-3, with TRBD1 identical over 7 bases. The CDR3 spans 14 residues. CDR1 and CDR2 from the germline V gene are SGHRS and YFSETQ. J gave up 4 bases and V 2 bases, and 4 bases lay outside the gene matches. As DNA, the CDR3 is TGCGCCAGCAGCTTAGGACAGGCGGCAGATACGCAGTATTTT. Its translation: CASSLGQAADTQYF.

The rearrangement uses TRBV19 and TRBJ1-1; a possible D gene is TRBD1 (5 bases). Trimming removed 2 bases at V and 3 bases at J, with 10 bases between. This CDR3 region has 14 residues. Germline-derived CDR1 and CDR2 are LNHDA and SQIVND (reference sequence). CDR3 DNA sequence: TGTGCCAGTAGTATACAGGGATCGCACACTGAAGCTTTCTTT. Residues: CASSIQGSHTEAFF.

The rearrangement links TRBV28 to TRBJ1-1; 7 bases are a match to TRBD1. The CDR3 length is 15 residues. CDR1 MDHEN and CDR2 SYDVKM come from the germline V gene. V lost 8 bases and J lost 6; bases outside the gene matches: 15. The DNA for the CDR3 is TGTGCCAGCCACCAAACCTATACAGGGGTACCTGAAGCTTTCTTT. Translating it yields CASHQTYTGVPEAFF.

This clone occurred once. Written as DNA, the CDR3 is TGTGCCATCAGTGGAAGTCCCGGGACAGGGATCGGGTCTAATGAAAAACTGTTTTTT. Translation: CAISGSPGTGIGSNEKLFF. This chain connects TRBV10-3 to TRBJ1-4; TRBD1 matches at 9 bases. CDR3 size: 19 residues. The junction had 15 bases not matched to a gene; V was cut back by 4 bases and J by 3 bases. Germline CDR1 reads ENHRY; CDR2 reads SYGVKD.

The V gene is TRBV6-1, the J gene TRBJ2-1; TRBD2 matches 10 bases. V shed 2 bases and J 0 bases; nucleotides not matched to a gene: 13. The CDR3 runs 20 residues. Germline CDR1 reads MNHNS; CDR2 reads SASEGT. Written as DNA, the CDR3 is TGTGCCAGCAGTGAACTCACCCAGCGGGAGGGCCCAAGCTCCTACAATGAGCAGTTCTTC. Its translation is CASSELTQREGPSSYNEQFF.

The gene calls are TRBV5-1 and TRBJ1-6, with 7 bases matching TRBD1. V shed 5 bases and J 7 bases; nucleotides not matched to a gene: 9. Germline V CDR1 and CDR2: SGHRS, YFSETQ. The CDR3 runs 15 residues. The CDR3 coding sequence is TGCGCCAGCAGTCGCGACAGGGTGGAAAATTCACCCCTCCACTTT. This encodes CASSRDRVENSPLHF. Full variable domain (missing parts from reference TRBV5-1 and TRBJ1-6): KAGVTQTPRYLIKTRGQQVTLSCSPISGHRSVSWYQQTPGQGLQFLFEYFSETQRNKGNFPGRFSGRQFSNSRSEMNVSTLELGDSALYLCASSRDRVENSPLHFGNGTRLTVT.

CDR3 DNA sequence: TGTGCCATCAGTGAGTCCTCGTTTGGCCCTGGGACCCAGTACTTC. Its translation: CAISESSFGPGTQYF. The V call is TRBV10-3, the J call TRBJ2-5; no clear D gene. Between the trimmed V and J ends, which lost 0 bases and 7 bases, there was a span of 15 bases. Germline V lookup: CDR1 ENHRY, CDR2 SYGVKD. The CDR3 has 15 amino acids.

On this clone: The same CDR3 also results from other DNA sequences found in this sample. The CDR3 bases are TGTGCCAGCAGCTTGGGGCTAGCGGGAGTCTACGAGCAGTACTTC. It specifies CASSLGLAGVYEQYF. The chain couples TRBV7-3 to TRBJ2-7, with 10 bases lining up with TRBD2. This CDR3 comprises 15 residues. From germline, CDR1 is SGHTA and CDR2 FQGTGA. Losses at the gene ends were 3 bases for V and 3 bases for J; bases not matched to a gene: 5.

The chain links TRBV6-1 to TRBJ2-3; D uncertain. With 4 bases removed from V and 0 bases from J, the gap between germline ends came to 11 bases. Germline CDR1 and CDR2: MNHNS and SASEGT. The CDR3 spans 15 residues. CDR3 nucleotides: TGTGCCAGCAGTGCCTCCTGGTCTAGCACAGATACGCAGTATTTT. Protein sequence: CASSASWSSTDTQYF.

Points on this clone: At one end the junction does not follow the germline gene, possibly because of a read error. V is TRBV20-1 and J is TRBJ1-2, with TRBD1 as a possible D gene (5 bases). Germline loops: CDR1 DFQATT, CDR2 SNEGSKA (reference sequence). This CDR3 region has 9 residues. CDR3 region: CSASPGRNF. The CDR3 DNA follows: TGCAGTGCTAGTCCAGGGCGCAACTTC.

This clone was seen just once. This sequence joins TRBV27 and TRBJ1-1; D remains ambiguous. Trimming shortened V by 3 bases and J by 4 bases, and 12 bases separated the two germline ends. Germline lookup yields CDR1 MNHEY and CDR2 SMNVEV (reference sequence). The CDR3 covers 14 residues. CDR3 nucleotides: TGTGCCAGCAGTTTGAAGCAGGCGGTCACTGAAGCTTTCTTT. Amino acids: CASSLKQAVTEAFF.

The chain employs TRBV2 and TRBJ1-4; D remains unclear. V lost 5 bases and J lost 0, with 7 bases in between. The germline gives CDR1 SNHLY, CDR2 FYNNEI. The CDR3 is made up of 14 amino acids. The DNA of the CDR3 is TGTGCCAGCAGTCAGGAATCAACTAATGAAAAACTGTTTTTT. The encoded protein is CASSQESTNEKLFF.

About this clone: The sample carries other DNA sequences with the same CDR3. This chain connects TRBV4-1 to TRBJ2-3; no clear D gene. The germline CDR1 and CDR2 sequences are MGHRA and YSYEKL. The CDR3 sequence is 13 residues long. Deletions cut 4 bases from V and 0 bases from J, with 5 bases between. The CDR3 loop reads CASSLGSTDTQYF. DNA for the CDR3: TGCGCCAGCAGCCTTGGGAGCACAGATACGCAGTATTTT.